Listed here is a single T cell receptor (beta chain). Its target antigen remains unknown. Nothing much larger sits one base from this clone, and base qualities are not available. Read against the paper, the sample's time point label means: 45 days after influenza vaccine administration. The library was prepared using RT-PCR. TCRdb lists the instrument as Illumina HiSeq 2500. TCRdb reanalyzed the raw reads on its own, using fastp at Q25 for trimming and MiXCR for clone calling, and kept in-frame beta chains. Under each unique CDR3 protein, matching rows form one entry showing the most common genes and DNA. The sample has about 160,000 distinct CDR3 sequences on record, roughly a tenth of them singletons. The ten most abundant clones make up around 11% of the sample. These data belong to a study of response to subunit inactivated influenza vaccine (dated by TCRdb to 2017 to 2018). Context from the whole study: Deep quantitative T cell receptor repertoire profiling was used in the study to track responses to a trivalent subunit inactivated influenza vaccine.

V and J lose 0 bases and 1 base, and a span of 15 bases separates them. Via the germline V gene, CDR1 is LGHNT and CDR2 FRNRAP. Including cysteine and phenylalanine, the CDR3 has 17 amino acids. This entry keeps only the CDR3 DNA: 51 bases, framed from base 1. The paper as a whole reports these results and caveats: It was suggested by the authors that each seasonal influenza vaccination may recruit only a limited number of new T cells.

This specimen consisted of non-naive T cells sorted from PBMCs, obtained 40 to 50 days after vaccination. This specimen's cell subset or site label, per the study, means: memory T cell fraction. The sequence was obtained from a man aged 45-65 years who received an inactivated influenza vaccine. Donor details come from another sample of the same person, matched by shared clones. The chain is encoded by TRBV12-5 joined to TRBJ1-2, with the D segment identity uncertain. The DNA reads TGTGCTAGTGGTTTGGTACTAAGCCCCTCCGGTAACTATGGCTACACCTTC. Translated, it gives CASGLVLSPSGNYGYTF.